A selection of T cell receptor beta chains follows, all from one sample in a study of blood T cell repertoires in COVID-19. TCRdb's table, derived via immunoSEQ multiplex PCR, lists solely in-frame clones and lacks some. Of under 45,000 clones listed, 70% to 80% are singletons. Input material: peripheral blood. Receptor source: a man in his 60s with active COVID-19. CDR3s leave out the opening cysteine and the closing phenylalanine or tryptophan. Each record gives: V gene, J gene, CDR3 length, CDR3 protein.

V gene: TRBV18
J gene: TRBJ1-6
CDR3 length: 12
CDR3 protein: ASSPGRPSSPLH

V gene: TRBV19
J gene: TRBJ2-7
CDR3 length: 17
CDR3 protein: ASSYRPGTSASLGGEQY

V gene: TRBV27
J gene: TRBJ1-6
CDR3 length: 12
CDR3 protein: ASRAGTGSSPLH

V gene: TRBV5-8
J gene: TRBJ2-4
CDR3 length: 13
CDR3 protein: ASSLGLAGKNIQY

V gene: TRBV19
J gene: TRBJ1-6
CDR3 length: 12
CDR3 protein: ASSIREANSPLH

V gene: TRBV5-4
J gene: TRBJ2-7
CDR3 length: 13
CDR3 protein: ASSLGGTVDYEQY

V gene: TRBV19
J gene: TRBJ1-5
CDR3 length: 13
CDR3 protein: ASRPGQTSAQPQH

V gene: TRBV5-4
J gene: TRBJ1-4
CDR3 length: 11
CDR3 protein: ASSLKGNEKLF

V gene: TRBV4-3
J gene: TRBJ1-2
CDR3 length: 12
CDR3 protein: ASSQGGGSYGYT

V gene: TRBV28
J gene: TRBJ2-1
CDR3 length: 13
CDR3 protein: ASSSPPGGSDEQF

V gene: TRBV5-6
J gene: TRBJ2-5
CDR3 length: 11
CDR3 protein: ASSGGTKEIQY

V gene: TRBV11-3
J gene: TRBJ2-3
CDR3 length: 10
CDR3 protein: ASSSGADTQY

V gene: TRBV27
J gene: TRBJ2-2
CDR3 length: 12
CDR3 protein: ASSYSMNTGELF

V gene: TRBV28
J gene: TRBJ1-2
CDR3 length: 12
CDR3 protein: ASSSGTGTWGYT

V gene: TRBV5-1
J gene: TRBJ2-3
CDR3 length: 14
CDR3 protein: ASSLGLAGPSGTQY